Listed below are T cell receptor beta chains from one sample, sequenced in a study of OX40 agonist ivuxolimab in advanced cancers. TCRdb keeps only in-frame clones here, not all; method: immunoSEQ multiplex PCR. The table has approximately 76,000 clones, approximately 86% seen once. The sequencing here drew on CD4+ or CD8+ T cells sorted from blood, taken in a trial of the OX40 agonist ivuxolimab. The source is an adult with an advanced solid tumor such as melanoma, head and neck, liver or kidney cancer. The CDR3 runs from the conserved cysteine through the conserved F or W. D genes are given only for firm matches.

>TRBV7-2|TRBJ1-2|.
CASSLVSRANYGYTF
>TRBV4-1|TRBJ2-2|TRBD2
CASSQRAGEWGNRETGELFF
>TRBV2|TRBJ1-6|.
CASSEEAGAYNSPLHF
>TRBV19|TRBJ2-6|TRBD1
CASSWTGEAGANVLTF
>TRBV5-1|TRBJ1-6|.
CASSLALAGAGQNSPLHF
>TRBV5-6|TRBJ1-4|.
CASSLVEGSEKLFF
>TRBV9|TRBJ2-3|.
CASSVDVPDTQYF
>TRBV5-6|TRBJ2-7|TRBD1
CASSLKGTDRYEQYF
>TRBV7-2|TRBJ1-1|.
CASSLRGRDEKAFF
>TRBV5-1|TRBJ2-3|TRBD2
CASSRTSGRAGTDTQYF
>TRBV5-1|TRBJ2-3|.
CASSLGGGGDTQYF
>TRBV7-2|TRBJ1-5|.
CASSLAGSSNQPQHF
>TRBV6-5|TRBJ1-5|.
CASSARSSNQPQHF
>TRBV28|TRBJ1-5|.
CASSLFSPDRPQHF
>TRBV6-6|TRBJ1-5|.
CASRRGDRDQPQHF
>TRBV7-9|TRBJ1-1|.
CASSTNENTEAFF
>TRBV7-8|TRBJ2-7|TRBD2
CASSFSGGGNLYEQYF
>TRBV10-3|TRBJ1-1|.
CAISETPGKTEAFF
>TRBV6-6|TRBJ1-6|.
CASSQLTGPDSPLHF
>TRBV18|TRBJ2-7|.
CASSPNSYEQYF
>TRBV6-5|TRBJ2-3|.
CASSYSSLASTDTQYF
>TRBV5-6|TRBJ2-7|.
CASSPGLRSYEQYF
>TRBV5-4|TRBJ1-5|.
CASSSGRINQPQHF
>TRBV4-3|TRBJ2-7|.
CASSQEALPGSYEQYF
>TRBV28|TRBJ2-1|.
CRTSRPEGNEQFF
>TRBV6-5|TRBJ1-6|.
CASSYVADPSPLHF
>TRBV11-1|TRBJ1-2|TRBD1
CASSGSGTGAPLSYGYTF
>TRBV6-5|TRBJ1-1|.
CASSPQNEAFF
>TRBV18|TRBJ1-3|.
CASSGRGQLSGNTIYF
>TRBV6-5|TRBJ1-2|.
CASSWDTNYGYTF
>TRBV10-3|TRBJ2-1|TRBD1
CAIRGQGTDEQFF
>TRBV10-3|TRBJ2-7|.
CAISESLAGPSSYEQYF
>TRBV7-2|TRBJ2-7|TRBD1
CASSRDRVVYEQYF
>TRBV6-5|TRBJ1-4|.
CASSRQARHEKLFF
>TRBV2|TRBJ2-5|.
CASSLQETQYF
>TRBV5-4|TRBJ1-2|TRBD1
CASSPDRGLYGYTF
>TRBV29-1|TRBJ2-3|TRBD1
CSVAWDRGTDTQYF
>TRBV7-9|TRBJ2-1|TRBD2
CASSPLGLAGVTEQFF
>TRBV18|TRBJ2-1|TRBD2
CASSIAGEYNEQFF
>TRBV30|TRBJ1-5|.
CLKGEDQPQHF
>TRBV12-5|TRBJ1-2|TRBD1
CASGLEGAYGYTF
>TRBV7-9|TRBJ1-1|.
CASSFTSERDKAFF
>TRBV6-5|TRBJ1-2|.
CASRGPNYGYTF
>TRBV12-5|TRBJ2-5|.
CASGLVPETQYF
>TRBV11-2|TRBJ2-7|TRBD2
CASKGSGSLNEQYF
>TRBV5-6|TRBJ1-2|.
CASSYVYGYTF
>TRBV7-9|TRBJ2-1|TRBD2
CASSSPGLAVNEQFF
>TRBV5-1|TRBJ2-3|.
CASSPYRGATDTQYF
>TRBV5-4|TRBJ2-7|TRBD1
CASSPGTGRSYEQYF
>TRBV19|TRBJ2-7|TRBD1
CASSPPGQPYEQYF
>TRBV2|TRBJ1-1|.
CASSEALRATTEAFF
>TRBV7-2|TRBJ2-1|TRBD1
CASSFQGQGILEQFF
>TRBV28|TRBJ2-5|.
CASSTDSRPKTQYF
>TRBV28|TRBJ1-2|TRBD1
CASSPPDRESYGYTF
>TRBV7-6|TRBJ1-1|.
CASSSAPGHGEAFF
>TRBV6-1|TRBJ2-7|.
CASSLAGAPSYEQYF
>TRBV28|TRBJ2-2|TRBD1
CASSSRDRVYTGELFF
>TRBV28|TRBJ1-1|.
CASSIRSPGAEAFF
>TRBV28|TRBJ2-1|.
CASSPQGGGNEQFF
>TRBV28|TRBJ1-2|TRBD1
CASRAPGQGPFGYTF